What follows are 20 T cell receptor beta chains derived from one specimen sequenced in a study of cytomegalovirus exposure and HLA in healthy donors. PCR used 60 Vbeta primers and 13 Jbeta primers. Here immunoSEQ multiplex PCR was the method, and the copy in TCRdb shows in-frame clones only, minus some. The repertoire holds more than 110,000 clones, around 72% seen once, with approximately 15% in the top ten. Sequences were obtained from PBMCs. The receptors originated from a human donor in good health.

The DNA of the CDR3 is TGTGCCAGCAGTGACCAAGATCTCAGACTAGCGGGGAGGCTAGTCTACGAGCAGTACTTC. The encoded protein is CASSDQDLRLAGRLVYEQYF. The J gene is TRBJ2-7, the V gene TRBV2, with 11 nucleotides matching TRBD2. V gave up 3 bases and J gave up 3 bases; unmatched junction bases: 19. CDR3 length: 20 residues. Germline lookup yields CDR1 SNHLY and CDR2 FYNNEI.

The CDR3, as DNA: TGTGCCAGCAGCAAAGACAGGGGAGATGGCTACACCTTC. Amino acids: CASSKDRGDGYTF. The chain has TRBV5-8 and TRBJ1-2; 8 bases agree with TRBD1. The CDR3 is made up of 13 amino acids. Germline CDR1 SGHTS, CDR2 YDEGEE. The trim removed 4 bases at V and 6 bases at J, leaving 5 bases unmatched.

This clone was recorded once. This rearrangement joins TRBV11-3 to TRBJ2-3; 14 bases line up with TRBD2. CDR3 length equals 20 residues. Germline V gene data show CDR1 as SGHNT and CDR2 as YENEEA. Trimming took 0 bases from V and 1 from J; bases not matched to a gene: 9. CDR3 in amino acids: CASSLDPGLAGESGTDTQYF. The CDR3 region has the DNA TGTGCCAGCAGCTTAGACCCGGGACTAGCGGGAGAATCTGGCACAGATACGCAGTATTTT.

The chain combines TRBV4-1 with TRBJ1-5, with 11 bases fitting TRBD1. This CDR3 region has 14 residues. With V trimmed by 3 bases and J by 7 bases, 2 bases remained unmatched. The germline gives CDR1 MGHRA, CDR2 YSYEKL. This CDR3 is CASSQRTGGQPQHF. The CDR3 nucleotides read TGCGCCAGCAGCCAGAGGACAGGGGGCCAGCCCCAGCATTTT.

The chain couples TRBV25-1 to TRBJ1-4, with 11 bases that match TRBD1. There are 16 residues in the CDR3. Germline values: CDR1 MGHDK, CDR2 SYGVNS. J lost 7 bases, V lost 6 bases, and 10 bases had no gene match. Written as DNA, the CDR3 is TGTGCCAGCAGCCTCGGGACAGGGGGGTGGGGTGAAAAACTGTTTTTT. This translates into CASSLGTGGWGEKLFF.

This chain joins TRBV13 and TRBJ1-1; 12 positions agree with TRBD1. The J segment lost 5 bases and the V segment lost 2 bases, leaving 9 bases of the junction unmatched. CDR3 length: 17 residues. In germline, CDR1 is PRHDT, CDR2 FYEKMQ (reference sequence). The CDR3: CASSLFGDRGLGTEAFF. As DNA, the CDR3 is TGTGCCAGCAGCTTATTCGGGGACAGGGGGCTTGGGACTGAAGCTTTCTTT.

This clone was seen a handful of times. The rearrangement joins TRBV5-1 to TRBJ1-2; 8 nucleotides agree with TRBD1. Trimming took 4 bases from V and 8 from J; bases not matched to a gene: 7. CDR1 and CDR2 from the germline V gene are SGHRS and YFSETQ. The CDR3 spans 13 residues. CDR3 sequence (DNA): TGCGCCAGCAGCCAATCGACAGGGGAGGGCTACACCTTC. Its translation is CASSQSTGEGYTF.

J is TRBJ1-5 and V is TRBV19; a possible D gene is TRBD1 (6 bases). In germline, CDR1 is LNHDA, CDR2 SQIVND (reference sequence). The CDR3 contains 16 residues. The germline V and J ends were trimmed by 3 bases and 10 bases, with 22 bases remaining between them. The CDR3 reads CASSIAGGTPMYPQHF. The CDR3 DNA follows: TGTGCCAGTAGTATTGCGGGGGGGACACCTATGTATCCCCAGCATTTT.

The chain has TRBV10-3 and TRBJ1-1, with D perhaps TRBD1 (6 bases). From germline, CDR1 is ENHRY and CDR2 SYGVKD. V lost 7 bases, J lost 2 bases, and 20 bases lay in between. The CDR3 is 16 amino acids. The CDR3 DNA follows: TGTGCCATCACTAGAGGGACACAGCTGGGAAACACTGAAGCTTTCTTT. It is translated as CAITRGTQLGNTEAFF.

The chain has TRBV5-1 and TRBJ1-1, with a tentative D call TRBD1 (5 bases). CDR1 is SGHRS, CDR2 YFSETQ, per germline. Trimming left V 4 bases short and J 4 bases short, with 17 bases between. The CDR3 runs to 15 residues. Here the CDR3 reads CASSPLGGVVTEAFF. DNA for the CDR3: TGCGCCAGCAGCCCGCTCGGGGGTGTGGTCACTGAAGCTTTCTTT.

The chain recombines TRBV2 with TRBJ1-1, with 9 bases that match TRBD1. Germline CDR1 SNHLY, CDR2 FYNNEI. Unmatched junction bases numbered 7, after V lost 10 bases and J lost 4 bases. This CDR3 contains 13 residues. The CDR3 DNA sequence: TGTGCCACCTTGGACAGGGGAGGCACTGAAGCTTTCTTT. It is translated as CATLDRGGTEAFF.

The V and J genes are TRBV9 and TRBJ1-3; D unclear. With 4 bases removed from V and 0 bases from J, the gap between germline ends came to 17 bases. Germline V gene sequence: CDR1 SGDLS, CDR2 YYNGEE. The CDR3 runs to 17 residues. CDR3 bases: TGTGCCAGCAGCCCCCGGGCTAGCCTCCTCTCTGGAAACACCATATATTTT. Protein: CASSPRASLLSGNTIYF.

The chain combines TRBV13 with TRBJ2-2; D uncertain. In germline, CDR1 is PRHDT, CDR2 FYEKMQ (reference sequence). This CDR3 has 13 amino acids. V was clipped by 5 bases and J by 6 bases, with 10 bases between them. The CDR3 DNA is TGTGCCAGCAGCCCCTCTACCCCCGGGGAGCTGTTTTTT. Its protein is CASSPSTPGELFF.

V and J are TRBV15 and TRBJ2-5; weak D call: TRBD2 (6 bases). CDR3 length equals 14 residues. The germline V gene has CDR1 LNHNV and CDR2 YYDKDF (reference sequence). V was cut by 0 bases and J by 1 base, with 6 bases left in between. CDR3 sequence: CATSREGGQETQYF. The CDR3 DNA reads as TGTGCCACCAGCAGAGAGGGAGGCCAAGAGACCCAGTACTTC.

This clone came up a few times. This chain connects TRBV27 to TRBJ1-2; 7 nucleotides align to TRBD1. In germline, CDR1 is MNHEY, CDR2 SMNVEV (reference sequence). After removal of 6 bases from V and 2 bases from J, the junction contained 6 bases not matched to a gene. CDR3 length: 14 residues. The CDR3, as DNA: TGTGCCAGCAGACCGGGACAGCTAAACTATGGCTACACCTTC. Its protein is CASRPGQLNYGYTF.

A few counts support this clone. CDR3 region: CASSDPAGTVYEQYF. DNA for the CDR3: TGTGCCAGCAGTGACCCCGCCGGGACAGTCTACGAGCAGTACTTC. This chain links TRBV6-1 with TRBJ2-7, with 7 bases matching TRBD1. The germline gives CDR1 MNHNS, CDR2 SASEGT. Losses at the gene ends were 3 bases for V and 3 bases for J; bases not matched to a gene: 8. CDR3 length equals 15 residues.

This chain links TRBV5-4 with TRBJ2-5; 10 bases match TRBD2. Germline CDR1 SGHNT, CDR2 YYREEE (reference sequence). CDR3 length: 16 amino acids. V lost 4 bases to trimming and J lost 2 bases; unmatched junction nucleotides: 8. CDR3 loop: CASSPDLAGVQETQYF. The CDR3 DNA reads as TGTGCCAGCAGCCCGGACCTAGCGGGAGTACAAGAGACCCAGTACTTC. The full variable domain, in which reference TRBV5-4 and TRBJ2-5 provide the parts outside the CDR3, is ETGVTQSPTHLIKTRGQQVTLRCSSQSGHNTVSWYQQALGQGPQFIFQYYREEENGRGNFPPRFSGLQFPNYSSELNVNALELDDSALYLCASSPDLAGVQETQYFGPGTRLLVL.

The DNA for the CDR3 is TGTGCCAGCAGAGACCCCCGGGTCTCCACTGAAGCTTTCTTT. Translating gives CASRDPRVSTEAFF. The V call is TRBV6-5, the J call TRBJ1-1; the D is unclear. CDR3 size: 14 residues. V gave up 6 bases and J gave up 4 bases, with 15 bases separating them. Germline V gives CDR1 MNHEY, CDR2 SVGAGI.

This chain joins TRBV9 and TRBJ1-3; maybe TRBD1 (5 bases). Trimming took 4 bases from V and 0 from J, leaving 14 bases between them. Germline-derived CDR1 and CDR2 are SGDLS and YYNGEE. There are 16 residues in the CDR3. CDR3 amino acids: CASSYNTGPSGNTIYF. The DNA of the CDR3 is TGTGCCAGCAGCTATAATACAGGACCCTCTGGAAACACCATATATTTT. The full variable domain, completed using reference TRBV9 and TRBJ1-3, is DSGVTQTPKHLITATGQRVTLRCSPRSGDLSVYWYQQSLDQGLQFLIQYYNGEERAKGNILERFSAQQFPDLHSELNLSSLELGDSALYFCASSYNTGPSGNTIYFGEGSWLTVV.

The chain has TRBV2 and TRBJ2-7; D not certain. Trimming took 7 bases from V and 2 from J, leaving 9 bases between them. CDR3 length equals 12 residues. Germline CDR1 SNHLY, CDR2 FYNNEI. CDR3 loop: CASTQTPYEQYF. CDR3 coding DNA: TGTGCCAGCACGCAGACACCCTACGAGCAGTACTTC.